The rows below give T cell receptor beta chains drawn from one sample of a study of control samples from healthy donors and cancer patients. Using immunoSEQ multiplex PCR, the repertoire was profiled, and TCRdb retains in-frame clones only, with some absent. In the table there are fewer than 95,000 clones, roughly 80% of which are singletons. Material: blood. These receptors were obtained from a man aged 30 to 39 in good health. Each CDR3 is given with its conserved first and last residue. D genes are given only for firm matches. Size is stated for part of the rows, as once, few or many counts, or as a class when the clone is expanded.

>TRBV5-1|TRBJ1-1|NA|TRBD1
CASRPSGGTEAFF
TGCGCCAGCAGACCCTCAGGGGGCACTGAAGCTTTCTTT
>TRBV6-5|TRBJ1-3|NA|NA
CASLEYPGSGNTIYF
TGTGCCAGCCTCGAATATCCAGGCTCTGGAAACACCATATATTTT
>TRBV9|TRBJ2-2|NA|TRBD2
CASSVSLPGLAANTGELFF
TGTGCCAGCAGCGTGTCCCTCCCGGGACTAGCAGCGAACACCGGGGAGCTGTTTTTT
>TRBV6-5|TRBJ2-7|NA|NA
CASTPGGRSSYEQYF
TGTGCCAGCACCCCAGGGGGGCGGAGCTCCTACGAGCAGTACTTC
>TRBV7-9|TRBJ2-4|NA|NA
CASSLVISDIQYF
TGTGCCAGCAGCTTAGTCATCTCGGACATTCAGTACTTC
>TRBV2|TRBJ2-5|once|NA
CASSDTQETQYF
TGTGCCAGCAGTGACACGCAAGAGACCCAGTACTTC
>TRBV7-3|TRBJ2-7|NA|TRBD1
CASTPGTGGYEQYF
TGTGCCAGCACCCCCGGGACAGGGGGTTACGAGCAGTACTTC
>TRBV6-5|TRBJ1-1|NA|NA
CASSLAGLGTEAFF
TGTGCCAGCAGCCTCGCGGGACTGGGCACTGAAGCTTTCTTT
>TRBV25-1|TRBJ1-2|NA|NA
CASSPGRHGYTF
TGTGCCAGCAGCCCAGGGAGGCATGGCTACACCTTC
>TRBV19|TRBJ2-2|NA|TRBD1
CASSIDPRTGDYTGELFF
TGTGCCAGTAGTATAGATCCTAGGACAGGGGACTACACCGGGGAGCTGTTTTTT
>TRBV7-9|TRBJ1-1|NA|NA
CASSLIGLPANTEAFF
TGTGCCAGCAGCTTAATCGGGTTGCCTGCAAACACTGAAGCTTTCTTT
>TRBV28|TRBJ2-7|NA|NA
CASSFRVGGSNEQYF
TGTGCCAGCAGTTTCCGGGTTGGAGGGAGCAACGAGCAGTACTTC
>TRBV28|TRBJ2-7|NA|NA
CASGETAYEQYF
TGTGCCAGCGGTGAGACAGCTTACGAGCAGTACTTC
>TRBV12-5|TRBJ2-6|NA|NA
CASGLSNYDPGANVLTF
TGTGCTAGTGGTTTGTCCAATTATGACCCTGGGGCCAACGTCCTGACTTTC
>TRBV19|TRBJ2-5|once|TRBD1
CASSIGTGQETQYF
TGTGCCAGTAGTATAGGGACAGGGCAAGAGACCCAGTACTTC
>TRBV7-8|TRBJ1-3|NA|NA
CASSLVPLGNTIYF
TGTGCCAGCAGCTTAGTCCCCCTTGGAAACACCATATATTTT
>TRBV5-1|TRBJ1-4|once|NA
CASSDSTNEKLFF
TGCGCCAGCAGCGATAGTACTAATGAAAAACTGTTTTTT
>TRBV6-6|TRBJ1-1|once|NA
CASSWGVRTEATEAFF
TGTGCCAGCAGTTGGGGGGTGAGGACGGAGGCGACTGAAGCTTTCTTT
>TRBV3-1/TRBV3-2|TRBJ1-4|NA|NA
CASSKRGQVHGEKLFF
TGTGCCAGCAGCAAAAGAGGGCAGGTTCATGGCGAAAAACTGTTTTTT
>TRBV27|TRBJ1-6|NA|NA
CASSFSAGGGSYNSPLHF
TGTGCCAGCAGTTTCTCCGCTGGGGGAGGCTCCTATAATTCACCCCTCCACTTT
>TRBV2|TRBJ1-1|NA|NA
CASTEVGPNTEAFF
TGTGCCAGCACTGAAGTAGGGCCGAACACTGAAGCTTTCTTT
>TRBV5-1|TRBJ2-1|once|TRBD2
CASSLGLLAAYNEQFF
TGCGCCAGCAGCTTGGGGTTACTAGCGGCCTACAATGAGCAGTTCTTC
>TRBV11-2|TRBJ2-1|NA|NA
CASSVQGSYNEQFF
TGTGCCAGCAGCGTACAGGGCTCCTACAATGAGCAGTTCTTC
>TRBV7-9|TRBJ1-4|NA|TRBD1
CASSSDRDSDNEKLFF
TGTGCCAGCAGCTCGGACCGGGACAGCGATAATGAAAAACTGTTTTTT
>TRBV6-6|TRBJ1-3|NA|NA
CASSPGRGALRSGNTIYF
TGTGCCAGCAGTCCCGGTAGGGGGGCTCTTCGCTCTGGAAACACCATATATTTT
>TRBV3-1/TRBV3-2|TRBJ2-1|NA|NA
CASSQGPGPYNEQFF
TGTGCCAGCAGCCAAGGCCCCGGCCCCTACAATGAGCAGTTCTTC
>TRBV7-9|TRBJ1-1|NA|TRBD1
CASSWTGERTEAFF
TGTGCCAGCAGCTGGACAGGGGAGAGAACTGAAGCTTTCTTT
>TRBV5-6|TRBJ1-6|few|NA
CASSPSYRVDSPLHF
TGTGCCAGCAGCCCCTCCTACAGGGTGGATTCACCCCTCCACTTT
>TRBV4-2|TRBJ1-2|NA|NA
CASSQGGRFNYGYTF
TGTGCCAGCAGCCAAGGCGGCAGGTTCAACTATGGCTACACCTTC
>TRBV4-1|TRBJ2-7|NA|TRBD1
CASSQGISGTGASYEQYF
TGCGCCAGCAGCCAAGGAATTTCGGGAACAGGGGCCTCCTACGAGCAGTACTTC
>TRBV6-2/TRBV6-3|TRBJ1-5|NA|NA
CASSRTSHQQPQHF
TGTGCCAGCAGTCGGACATCCCACCAACAGCCCCAGCATTTT
>TRBV19|TRBJ2-2|once|NA
CASSSTGTNRAGELFF
TGTGCCAGTAGTAGCACCGGGACCAACCGAGCCGGGGAGCTGTTTTTT
>TRBV12-3/TRBV12-4|TRBJ1-1|few|NA
CASSLALSGKAFF
TGTGCCAGCAGTTTAGCGCTATCGGGAAAAGCTTTCTTT
>TRBV11-2|TRBJ1-1|NA|NA
CASSVQGGTEAFF
TGTGCCAGCAGCGTCCAGGGAGGCACTGAAGCTTTCTTT
>TRBV10-2|TRBJ2-2|NA|NA
CASKQELRDTGELFF
TGCGCCAGCAAACAGGAACTCCGAGACACCGGGGAGCTGTTTTTT
>TRBV6-5|TRBJ2-1|NA|NA
CASKSGSSYNEQFF
TGTGCCAGCAAGTCGGGGAGCTCCTACAATGAGCAGTTCTTC
>TRBV14|TRBJ1-2|NA|TRBD1
CASSLTGVGYTF
TGTGCCAGCAGCCTCACAGGGGTTGGCTACACCTTC
>TRBV2|TRBJ1-5|once|NA
CASRQGTDQPQHF
TGTGCCAGCAGACAGGGAACGGATCAGCCCCAGCATTTT
>TRBV15|TRBJ1-5|NA|TRBD1
CATSRGDAGTANQPQHF
TGTGCCACCAGCAGGGGTGATGCTGGGACAGCAAATCAGCCCCAGCATTTT
>TRBV6-6|TRBJ1-1|once|NA
CASSDEETEAFF
TGTGCCAGCAGCGACGAGGAAACTGAAGCTTTCTTT